The clone carrying this TCR beta chain was seen more than once but under ten times. The germline gives CDR1 LGHDT, CDR2 YNNKEL (reference sequence). CDR3 length: 14 amino acids. Trimming removed 1 base at V and 5 bases at J, with 9 bases between. Original processing notes: Nucleated cell number was recorded as an estimate derived from reference gene primer amplification. Produced via immunoSEQ multiplex PCR; TCRdb's table is partial and in-frame only. That table furnishes V, J and clone size, whereas the DNA furnished D and trimming. This table has 110,000 to 150,000 clones, around 83% appearing once. This entry belongs to a study of blood T cell repertoires in COVID-19. Overall study context: Donors in the United States, Italy and Spain gave samples during acute or convalescent COVID-19. Nucleic acid was either cDNA or gDNA, and it came from T cells, B-cell-depleted T cells, or PBMCs.

Sequenced material: peripheral blood. This chain joins TRBV3-1 (or the pseudogene TRBV3-2) and TRBJ1-5; TRBD1 might be the D (5 bases). The source is a man in his sixties with active or convalescent COVID-19. The CDR3 DNA sequence: TGTGCCAGCAGCCAAGCAGGGTTGGATCAGCCCCAGCATTTT. Translated: CASSQAGLDQPQHF.